The 5 T cell receptor beta chains below were found in one sample sequenced in a study of cytomegalovirus exposure and HLA in healthy donors. The PCR made use of 60 Vbeta and 13 Jbeta primers. Data came from immunoSEQ multiplex PCR; TCRdb stores just in-frame clones and leaves some out. The table has 100,000 to 150,000 clones, 80% seen once. Material: PBMCs. These receptors were obtained from a woman aged 40 to 49 in good health and CMV-seronegative.

This chain uses TRBV4-2 with TRBJ1-2; weak D call: TRBD1 (6 bases). Per the germline V gene, CDR1 is LGHNA and CDR2 is YNFKEQ. V was clipped by 1 base and J by 6 bases, with 15 bases between them. CDR3 length equals 15 residues. CDR3 sequence: CASSQARDIGDGYTF. The CDR3 DNA reads TGTGCCAGCAGCCAAGCCCGGGACATTGGGGATGGCTACACCTTC.

For the CDR3, the DNA is TGCGCCAGCAGCTTGGTTGCGCGGGGGTACCAAGAGACCCAGTACTTC. This sequence encodes CASSLVARGYQETQYF. V usage is TRBV5-1 and J usage is TRBJ2-5; 7 nucleotides match TRBD2. The CDR3 extends over 16 amino acids. With V trimmed by 0 bases and J by 0 bases, 5 bases remained unmatched. Germline V gene data show CDR1 as SGHRS and CDR2 as YFSETQ.

The chain links TRBV4-1 to TRBJ1-3; D is ambiguous. The CDR3 length is 14 residues. Trimming stripped 0 bases from V and 1 base from J, with 4 bases between. Germline CDR1 reads MGHRA; CDR2 reads YSYEKL. As DNA, the CDR3 is TGCGCCAGCAGCCAAGACGGGTCTGGAAACACCATATATTTT. It translates to CASSQDGSGNTIYF.

The genes are TRBV9 and TRBJ1-5; perhaps TRBD1 as D (6 bases). CDR3 length equals 16 residues. The germline V and J ends were trimmed by 0 bases and 0 bases, with 10 bases remaining between them. Germline V gene data show CDR1 as SGDLS and CDR2 as YYNGEE. For the CDR3, the DNA is TGTGCCAGCAGCGTAGACGGCAGGGGTAGCAATCAGCCCCAGCATTTT. Protein product: CASSVDGRGSNQPQHF.

The chain links TRBV7-2 to TRBJ2-7; no firm D call. Germline loops: CDR1 SGHTA, CDR2 FQGNSA. CDR3 length: 14 amino acids. Trimming stripped 4 bases from V and 0 bases from J, with 10 bases between. CDR3 region: CASSSHRSSYEQYF. DNA for the CDR3: TGTGCCAGCAGCTCCCATAGGAGCTCCTACGAGCAGTACTTC.